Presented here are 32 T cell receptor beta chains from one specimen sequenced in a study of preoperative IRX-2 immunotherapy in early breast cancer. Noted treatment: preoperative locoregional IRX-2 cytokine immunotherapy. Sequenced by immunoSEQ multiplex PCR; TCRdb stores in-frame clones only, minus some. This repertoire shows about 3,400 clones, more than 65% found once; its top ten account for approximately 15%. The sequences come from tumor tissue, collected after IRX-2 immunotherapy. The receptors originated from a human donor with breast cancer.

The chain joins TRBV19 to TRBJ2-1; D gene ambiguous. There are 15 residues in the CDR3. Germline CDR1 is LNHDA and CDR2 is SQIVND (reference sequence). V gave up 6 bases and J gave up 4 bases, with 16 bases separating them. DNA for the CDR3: TGTGCCAGTAGCCTAAGGTACGACGGGTACAATGAGCAGTTCTTC. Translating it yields CASSLRYDGYNEQFF.

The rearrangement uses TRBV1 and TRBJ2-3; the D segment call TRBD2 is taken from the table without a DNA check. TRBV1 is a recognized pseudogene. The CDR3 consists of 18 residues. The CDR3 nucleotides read TGCACCAGCAGCCAACTAGGGACTAGGGGCGACATCACAGATACGCAGTATTTT. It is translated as CTSSQLGTRGDITDTQYF.

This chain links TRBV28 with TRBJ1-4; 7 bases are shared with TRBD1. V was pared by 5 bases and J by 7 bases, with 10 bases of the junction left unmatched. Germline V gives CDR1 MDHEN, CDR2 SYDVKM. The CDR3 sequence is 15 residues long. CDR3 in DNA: TGTGCCAGCAGTGTCCCCGGGACAGTCGGTGAAAAACTGTTTTTT. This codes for CASSVPGTVGEKLFF.

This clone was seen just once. The CDR3 reads CASSIRGTGSDTQYF. In DNA form, the CDR3 reads TGTGCCAGTAGTATTCGGGGGACAGGGTCCGATACGCAGTATTTT. J is TRBJ2-3 and V is TRBV19; 9 bases line up with TRBD1. The V and J ends lost 3 bases and 6 bases, in that order; junction bases with no gene match: 7. CDR1 and CDR2 from the germline V gene are LNHDA and SQIVND (reference sequence). This CDR3 has 15 residues.

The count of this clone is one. The CDR3 sequence: CASSYPGGGQGSNYGYTF. The DNA for the CDR3 is TGTGCCAGCAGTTACCCTGGTGGGGGGCAGGGATCTAACTATGGCTACACCTTC. The V and J genes are TRBV6-8 and TRBJ1-2, with D possibly matching TRBD1 (6 bases). The germline V gene encodes CDR1 MNHGY and CDR2 SAAAGT. The CDR3 totals 18 residues. The ends were cut back, 2 bases at V and 0 bases at J, with 19 bases in the middle.

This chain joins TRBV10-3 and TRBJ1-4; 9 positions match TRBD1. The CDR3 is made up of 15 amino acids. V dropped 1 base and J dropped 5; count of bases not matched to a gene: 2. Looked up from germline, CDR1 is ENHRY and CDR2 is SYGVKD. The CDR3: CAISEFGTGNEKLFF. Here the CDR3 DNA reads TGTGCCATCAGTGAGTTTGGGACAGGGAATGAAAAACTGTTTTTT.

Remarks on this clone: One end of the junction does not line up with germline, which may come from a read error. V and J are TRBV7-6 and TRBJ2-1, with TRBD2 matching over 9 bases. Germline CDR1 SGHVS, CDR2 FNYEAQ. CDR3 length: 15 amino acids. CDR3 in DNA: TGTGCTAGCAGCTTAGCGGGGGCAGGGTATGGTGAGCAGTTCTTC. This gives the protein CASSLAGAGYGEQFF.

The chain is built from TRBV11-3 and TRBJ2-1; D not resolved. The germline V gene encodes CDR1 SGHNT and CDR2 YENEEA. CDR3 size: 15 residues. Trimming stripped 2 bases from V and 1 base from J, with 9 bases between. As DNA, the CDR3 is TGTGCCAGCAGCTTAACTGGGGATTCCTACAATGAGCAGTTCTTC. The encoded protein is CASSLTGDSYNEQFF. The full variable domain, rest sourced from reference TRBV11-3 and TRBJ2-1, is EAGVVQSPRYKIIEKKQPVAFWCNPISGHNTLYWYLQNLGQGPELLIRYENEEAVDDSQLPKDRFSAERLKGVDSTLKIQPAELGDSAVYLCASSLTGDSYNEQFFGPGTRLTVL.

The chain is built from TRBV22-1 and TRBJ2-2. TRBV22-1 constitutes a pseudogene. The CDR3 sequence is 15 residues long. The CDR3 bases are TGTGCCAGCAGTCGGCTCACACCGTACACCGGGGAGCTGTTTTTT. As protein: CASSRLTPYTGELFF.

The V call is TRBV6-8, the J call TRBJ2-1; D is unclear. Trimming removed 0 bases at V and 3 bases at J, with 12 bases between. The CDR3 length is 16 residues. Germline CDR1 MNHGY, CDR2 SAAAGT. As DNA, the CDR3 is TGTGCCAGCAGTTACTCGATACTCAGAAACTACAATGAGCAGTTCTTC. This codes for CASSYSILRNYNEQFF.

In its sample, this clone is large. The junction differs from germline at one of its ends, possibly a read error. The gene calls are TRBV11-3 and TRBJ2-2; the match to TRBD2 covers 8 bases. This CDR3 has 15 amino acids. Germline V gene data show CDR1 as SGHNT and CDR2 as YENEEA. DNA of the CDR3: TGTGCTAGCAGCTTCGCGGGGGGAGGCACCGGGGAGCTGTTTTTT. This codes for CASSFAGGGTGELFF.

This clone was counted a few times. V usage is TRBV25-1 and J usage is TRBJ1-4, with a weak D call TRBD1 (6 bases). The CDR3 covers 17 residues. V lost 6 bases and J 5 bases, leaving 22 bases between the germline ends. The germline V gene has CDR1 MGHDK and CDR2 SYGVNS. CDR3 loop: CASSRAFSDRHNEKLFF. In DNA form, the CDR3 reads TGTGCCAGCAGCCGGGCCTTTTCAGACAGGCACAATGAAAAACTGTTTTTT.

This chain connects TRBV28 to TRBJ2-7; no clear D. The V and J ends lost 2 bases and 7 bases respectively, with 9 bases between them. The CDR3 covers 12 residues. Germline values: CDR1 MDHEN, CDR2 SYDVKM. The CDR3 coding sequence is TGTGCCAGCAGTTTAAGCAGTCTAGAGCAGTACTTC. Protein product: CASSLSSLEQYF.

As DNA, the CDR3 is TGTGCCAGCACTCCGACAGGGTACTACGAGCAGTACTTC. It is translated as CASTPTGYYEQYF. The chain couples TRBV28 to TRBJ2-7; 7 bases line up with TRBD1. The CDR3 is made up of 13 amino acids. The junction had 6 bases not matched to a gene; V was cut back by 7 bases and J by 3 bases. CDR1 and CDR2 (germline): MDHEN, SYDVKM.

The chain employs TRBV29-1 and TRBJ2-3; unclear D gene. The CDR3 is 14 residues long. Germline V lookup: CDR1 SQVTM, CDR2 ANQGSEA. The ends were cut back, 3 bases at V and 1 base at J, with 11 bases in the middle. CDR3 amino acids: CSVDRARGTDTQYF. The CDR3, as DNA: TGCAGCGTTGACCGGGCCCGCGGCACAGATACGCAGTATTTT.

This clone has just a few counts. The CDR3 bases are TGTGCCAGCAGCTTAACGTTCGGGGGGGGCCCCGAGACCCAGTACTTC. Translation: CASSLTFGGGPETQYF. J is TRBJ2-5 and V is TRBV11-3; TRBD2 aligns across 8 bases. Germline trimming cut 2 bases from V and 5 bases from J; bases unmatched to any gene: 10. Germline CDR1 reads SGHNT; CDR2 reads YENEEA. The CDR3 sequence is 16 residues long.

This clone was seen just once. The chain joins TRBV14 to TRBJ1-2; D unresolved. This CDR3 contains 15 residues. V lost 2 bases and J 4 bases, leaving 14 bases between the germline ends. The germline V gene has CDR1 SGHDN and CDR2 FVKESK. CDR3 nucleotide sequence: TGTGCCAGCAGCCAATTTGGGTCCGGGTCCTATGGCTACACCTTC. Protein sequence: CASSQFGSGSYGYTF.

CDR3 region: CASSSSTGGTEAFF. The CDR3 DNA sequence: TGTGCCAGCAGTTCCTCGACAGGGGGCACTGAAGCTTTCTTT. V gene TRBV22-1 combines with J gene TRBJ1-1; TRBD1, the table's D call, was not compared with the DNA. TRBV22-1 is noted as a pseudogene. This CDR3 is built from 14 residues.

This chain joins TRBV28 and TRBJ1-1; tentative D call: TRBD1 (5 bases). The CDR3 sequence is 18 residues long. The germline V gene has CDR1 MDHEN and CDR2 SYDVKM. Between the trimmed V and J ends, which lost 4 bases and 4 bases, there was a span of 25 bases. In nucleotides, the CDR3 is TGTGCCAGCAGTTCGCTAGGCCGGGACTTTCGGGTGGTCACTGAAGCTTTCTTT. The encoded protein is CASSSLGRDFRVVTEAFF.

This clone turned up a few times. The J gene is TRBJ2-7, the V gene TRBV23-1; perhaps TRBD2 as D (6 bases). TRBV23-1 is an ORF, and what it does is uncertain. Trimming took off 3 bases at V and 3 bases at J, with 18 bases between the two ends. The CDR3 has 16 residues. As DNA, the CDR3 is TGCGCCAGCAGTCACTGGAAGGACGGGGGAGGCTACGAGCAGTACTTC. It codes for CASSHWKDGGGYEQYF.

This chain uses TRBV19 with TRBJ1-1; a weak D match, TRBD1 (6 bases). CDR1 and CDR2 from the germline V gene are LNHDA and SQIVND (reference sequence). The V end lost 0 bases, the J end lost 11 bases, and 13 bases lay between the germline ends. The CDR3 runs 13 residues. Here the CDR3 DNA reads TGTGCCAGTAGTATAGATCTGTGGGGGGCCGCTTTCTTT. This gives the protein CASSIDLWGAAFF.

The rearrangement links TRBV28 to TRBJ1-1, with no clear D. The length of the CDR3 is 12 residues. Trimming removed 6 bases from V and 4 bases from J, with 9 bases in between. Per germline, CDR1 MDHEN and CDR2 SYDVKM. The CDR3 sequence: CASSLRFTEAFF. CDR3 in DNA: TGTGCCAGCAGCCTCAGGTTCACTGAAGCTTTCTTT.

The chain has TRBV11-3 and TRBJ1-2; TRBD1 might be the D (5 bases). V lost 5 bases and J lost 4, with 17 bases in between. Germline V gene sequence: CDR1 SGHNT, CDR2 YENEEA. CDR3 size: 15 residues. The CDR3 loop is CASSPGTANRYGYTF. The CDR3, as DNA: TGTGCCAGCAGCCCCGGGACGGCGAACCGCTATGGCTACACCTTC.

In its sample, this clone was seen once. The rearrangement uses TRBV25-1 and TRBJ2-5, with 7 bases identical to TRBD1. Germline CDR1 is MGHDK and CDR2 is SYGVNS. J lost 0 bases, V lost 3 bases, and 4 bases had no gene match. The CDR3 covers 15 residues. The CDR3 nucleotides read TGTGCCAGCAGTGAGCGAGGACAGGACCAAGAGACCCAGTACTTC. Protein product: CASSERGQDQETQYF.

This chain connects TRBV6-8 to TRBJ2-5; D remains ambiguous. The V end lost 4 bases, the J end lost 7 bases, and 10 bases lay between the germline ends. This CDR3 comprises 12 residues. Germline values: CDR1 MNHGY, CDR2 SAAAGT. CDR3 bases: TGTGCCAGCAGTTCCCTTGACTCGACCCAGTACTTC. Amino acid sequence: CASSSLDSTQYF.

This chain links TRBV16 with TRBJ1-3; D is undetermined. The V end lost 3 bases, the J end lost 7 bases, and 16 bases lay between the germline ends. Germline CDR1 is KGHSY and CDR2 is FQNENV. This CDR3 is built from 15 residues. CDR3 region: CASSQRQAQGNTIYF. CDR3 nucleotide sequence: TGTGCCAGCAGCCAGAGGCAAGCCCAAGGGAACACCATATATTTT.

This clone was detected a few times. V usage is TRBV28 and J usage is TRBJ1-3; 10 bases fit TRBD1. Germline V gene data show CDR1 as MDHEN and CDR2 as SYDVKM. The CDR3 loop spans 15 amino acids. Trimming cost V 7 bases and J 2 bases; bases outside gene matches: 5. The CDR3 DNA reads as TGTGCCAGCACCCCCGGACAGGGGGCTGGAAACACCATATATTTT. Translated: CASTPGQGAGNTIYF.

The CDR3 protein is CASSPGTSYEQYF. CDR3 sequence (DNA): TGTGCCAGCTCACCAGGCACGTCCTACGAGCAGTACTTC. The chain combines TRBV18 with TRBJ2-7; no clear D. Trimming cost V 2 bases and J 1 base, with 6 bases left between them. The CDR3 extends over 13 amino acids. In germline, CDR1 is KGHSH, CDR2 LQKENI. The variable domain in full, with the rest retrieved from reference TRBV18 and TRBJ2-7, is NAGVMQNPRHLVRRRGQEARLRCSPMKGHSHVYWYRQLPEEGLKFMVYLQKENIIDESGMPKERFSAEFPKEGPSILRIQQVVRGDSAAYFCASSPGTSYEQYFGPGTRLTVT.

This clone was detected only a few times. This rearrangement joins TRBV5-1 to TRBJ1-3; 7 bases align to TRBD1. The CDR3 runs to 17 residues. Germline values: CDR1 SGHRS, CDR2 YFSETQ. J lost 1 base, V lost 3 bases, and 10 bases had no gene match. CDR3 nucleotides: TGCGCCAGCAGCTCGGGACAGCCCGGAGGATCTGGAAACACCATATATTTT. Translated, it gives CASSSGQPGGSGNTIYF.

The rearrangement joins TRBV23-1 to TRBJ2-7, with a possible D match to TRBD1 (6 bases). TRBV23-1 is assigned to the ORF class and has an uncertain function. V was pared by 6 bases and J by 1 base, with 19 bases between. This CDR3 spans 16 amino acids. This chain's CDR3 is CASSLLAGERSYEQYF. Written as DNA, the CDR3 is TGCGCCAGCAGCTTGTTGGCAGGGGAGCGGTCCTACGAGCAGTACTTC.

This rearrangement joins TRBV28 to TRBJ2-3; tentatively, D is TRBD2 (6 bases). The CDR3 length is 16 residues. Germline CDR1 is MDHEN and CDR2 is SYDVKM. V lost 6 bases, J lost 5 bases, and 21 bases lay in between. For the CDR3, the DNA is TGTGCCAGCAGCTCTGGCATGGCGGGGCCCGAAGATACGCAGTATTTT. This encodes CASSSGMAGPEDTQYF.

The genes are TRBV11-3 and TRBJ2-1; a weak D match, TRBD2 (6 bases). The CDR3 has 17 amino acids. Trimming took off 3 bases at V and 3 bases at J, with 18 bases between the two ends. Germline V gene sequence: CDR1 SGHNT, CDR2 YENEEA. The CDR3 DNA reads TGTGCCAGCAGCTTGGGTACGGGGGATCTTTTCTACAATGAGCAGTTCTTC. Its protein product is CASSLGTGDLFYNEQFF. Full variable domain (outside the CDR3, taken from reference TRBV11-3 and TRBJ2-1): EAGVVQSPRYKIIEKKQPVAFWCNPISGHNTLYWYLQNLGQGPELLIRYENEEAVDDSQLPKDRFSAERLKGVDSTLKIQPAELGDSAVYLCASSLGTGDLFYNEQFFGPGTRLTVL.